Listed below are T cell receptor beta chains from one sample, sequenced in a study of T cell repertoires in cytomegalovirus infection. Their recognized antigens are unknown. TCRdb itself ran the reads through MiXCR, one entry per CDR3 protein. This sample yields approximately 100,000 distinct CDR3 sequences, of which less than 55% are seen a single time; roughly 74% belongs to the top ten. Sequences were derived from CD8+ T cells from cultured PBMCs, sampled from culture after CMV antigen stimulation. Receptors were obtained from a human donor in good health (CMV status not recorded). Some clones in this sample may be carry-over from other donors' samples. Both conserved end residues are part of each CDR3. The D gene is left open where the match is weak. For some rows the clone size is stated as once, few or many, or as a class when expanded; others skip it.

>TRBV5-5|.|few|TRBJ1-1
CASSLEWGPATEAFF
TGTGCCAGCAGCTTGGAATGGGGCCCGGCCACTGAAGCTTTCTTT
>TRBV7-6|.|few|TRBJ1-6
CASSLEWQGYNSPLHF
TGTGCCAGCAGCTTAGAGTGGCAGGGCTATAATTCACCCCTCCACTTT
>TRBV7-9|.|.|TRBJ2-7
CASSPRPPGHSYEQYF
TGTGCCAGCAGCCCTCGTCCGCCAGGGCACTCCTACGAGCAGTACTTC
>TRBV5-6|.|.|TRBJ2-1
CASSWIDNEQFF
TGTGCCAGCAGCTGGATTGACAATGAGCAGTTCTTC
>TRBV20-1|.|.|TRBJ2-5
CSARGAEYQETQYF
TGCAGTGCTAGAGGAGCAGAGTACCAAGAGACCCAGTACTTC
>TRBV6-1|TRBD2|few|TRBJ2-1
CASSEGRGGNNEQFF
TGTGCCAGCAGTGAAGGGCGGGGGGGCAACAATGAGCAGTTCTTC
>TRBV6-5|.|.|TRBJ2-7
CASSSGGSEYEQYF
TGTGCCAGCAGTTCCGGAGGTAGTGAATACGAGCAGTACTTC
>TRBV27|.|once|TRBJ1-2
CASSLRSRSRGRDYGYTF
TGTGCCAGCAGTTTAAGAAGCCGCTCGCGGGGGAGGGACTATGGCTACACCTTC
>TRBV6-6|.|.|TRBJ2-1
CASSTWRGRNEQFF
TGTGCCAGCAGCACCTGGCGGGGGCGGAATGAGCAGTTCTTC
>TRBV19|.|.|TRBJ1-6
CASSMMTLSNSPLHF
TGTGCCAGTAGTATGATGACACTGTCGAATTCACCCCTCCACTTT
>TRBV27|TRBD2|.|TRBJ2-5
CASSPRRTSVETQYF
TGTGCCAGCAGTCCGAGAAGGACTAGCGTAGAGACCCAGTACTTC
>TRBV12-3/TRBV12-4|.|.|TRBJ1-1
CASSPVLGEGTEAFF
TGTGCCAGCAGCCCGGTTTTGGGGGAAGGCACTGAAGCTTTCTTT
>TRBV28|.|few|TRBJ1-1
CASSSRGVTEAFF
TGTGCCAGCAGTTCTAGGGGGGTCACTGAAGCTTTCTTT
>TRBV28|.|.|TRBJ2-5
CASSPGAYQETQYF
TGTGCCAGCAGTCCGGGAGCTTACCAAGAGACCCAGTACTTC